Listed below are T cell receptor beta chains from one sample, sequenced in a study of Ad26.COV2.S vaccination and SARS-CoV-2 variants. This table comes from immunoSEQ multiplex PCR, and its TCRdb copy is limited to in-frame clones, with some not included. The sample lists roughly 420,000 clones, 70% to 90% occurring once. The sample in question was peripheral blood, obtained in a trial of Ad26.COV2.S vaccine versus placebo. The receptor source for this set is a person between 18 and 59 years old who received the Ad26.COV2.S COVID-19 vaccine or a placebo. Each CDR3 is given with its conserved first and last residue. A D gene is named only where the DNA matches it firmly. Rows may omit the clone size; those that give it use once, few, many or a size class.

TRBJ1-4	NA	once	TRBV10-3	TGTGCCATCAGTGAGTCGAACTGGGGGGAAACTAATGAAAAACTGTTTTTT	CAISESNWGETNEKLFF
TRBJ1-1	NA	few	TRBV7-9	TGTGCCAGCAGCACCCGGACATTGGGAGGCACTGAAGCTTTCTTT	CASSTRTLGGTEAFF
TRBJ2-3	TRBD2	NA	TRBV24-1	TGTGCCACCAGAGAGCGGGGGGCCGCCCTTGGCGATACGCAGTATTTT	CATRERGAALGDTQYF
TRBJ1-2	NA	NA	TRBV5-1	TGCGCCAGCAGCTTCTCCGGGACGGACTATGGCTACACCTTC	CASSFSGTDYGYTF
TRBJ2-1	NA	NA	TRBV7-9	TGTGCCAGCAGCCCTTATGGGAATGAGCAGTTCTTC	CASSPYGNEQFF
TRBJ2-1	NA	once	TRBV19	TGTGCCAGTAGTATAGGCAACAATGAGCAGTTCTTC	CASSIGNNEQFF
TRBJ1-1	NA	NA	TRBV6-5	TGTGCCAGCAGTTACTCCCTTCAGACTGAAGCTTTCTTT	CASSYSLQTEAFF
TRBJ2-6	NA	NA	TRBV7-2	TGTGCCAGCAGCTCTCTGGGACATGGAGTAGCTGGGGCCAACGTCCTGACTTTC	CASSSLGHGVAGANVLTF
TRBJ2-1	TRBD1	NA	TRBV30	TGTGCCTGGAGTGTATTCGCAGGGGGCTGGTTTCAGTTCTTC	CAWSVFAGGWFQFF
TRBJ2-7	NA	NA	TRBV6-2/TRBV6-3	TGTGCCAGCAGCCACGCCAACGAGCAGTACTTC	CASSHANEQYF
TRBJ2-1	TRBD2	NA	TRBV2	TGTGCCAGCAGTGAAAGGACTAGCGGGGGGGGCTACAATGAGCAGTTCTTC	CASSERTSGGGYNEQFF
TRBJ2-1	NA	NA	TRBV27	TGTGCCAGCAGTTCCCGGCCGATTAGTGGTCGGAATGAGCAGTTCTTC	CASSSRPISGRNEQFF
TRBJ1-6	NA	few	TRBV4-1	TGCGCCAGCAGCCAAGTTGTAGGGTTATCTTCACCCCTCCACTTT	CASSQVVGLSSPLHF
TRBJ1-6	NA	NA	TRBV6-2/TRBV6-3	TGTGCCAGCAGTTACTCGACCGGGGCGGATTCACCCCTCCACTTT	CASSYSTGADSPLHF
TRBJ2-2	TRBD2	NA	TRBV19	TGTGCCAGTAGCCCTCAAATCCAGCGGGGGGTCCTAGGAGGGTCCGGGGAGCTGTTTTTT	CASSPQIQRGVLGGSGELFF
TRBJ1-5	NA	NA	TRBV20-1	TGCAGTGCTAGTGACAGGAGCGGCAATCAGCCCCAGCATTTT	CSASDRSGNQPQHF
TRBJ2-7	NA	NA	TRBV18	TGTGCCAGCTCACCACGAGGACCCAACGTGGAGCAGTACTTC	CASSPRGPNVEQYF
TRBJ2-7	NA	NA	TRBV5-4	TGTGCCAGCAGCTCCGTTTCCGGGTCCTTAGAGCAGTACTTC	CASSSVSGSLEQYF
TRBJ2-7	TRBD1	once	TRBV4-1	TGCGCCAGCAGCCAAGAAGGGACAGCCTACTACGAGCAGTACTTC	CASSQEGTAYYEQYF
TRBJ2-5	NA	NA	TRBV27	TGTGCCAGCAGGCAGACCGCACAAGAGACCCAGTACTTC	CASRQTAQETQYF
TRBJ1-1	NA	NA	TRBV6-2/TRBV6-3	TGTGCCAGCAGTTACTCGGGCGGGGGGCTGAACACTGAAGCTTTCTTT	CASSYSGGGLNTEAFF
TRBJ2-2	NA	NA	TRBV19	TGTGCCAGTAGTATGCAGGCTGGGGCCGGGGAGCTGTTTTTT	CASSMQAGAGELFF
TRBJ2-3	NA	NA	TRBV10-3	TGTGCCATCTCCCCAGGGAGCACAGATACGCAGTATTTT	CAISPGSTDTQYF
TRBJ1-3	NA	NA	TRBV28	TGTGCCAGCAGTCTCCAGGCGAGCTCTGGAAACACCATATATTTT	CASSLQASSGNTIYF
TRBJ2-5	NA	NA	TRBV5-6	TGTGCCAGCGGACCCCTTCGAGAGACCCAGTACTTC	CASGPLRETQYF
TRBJ1-5	NA	NA	TRBV5-1	TGCGCCAGCAGCTTCCGGGGAGGAAGCAATCAGCCCCAGCATTTT	CASSFRGGSNQPQHF
TRBJ2-3	NA	NA	TRBV6-4	TGTGCCAGCAGTGATAGTTACACAGATACGCAGTATTTT	CASSDSYTDTQYF
TRBJ1-6	TRBD1	NA	TRBV5-6	TGTGCCAGCAGCTTGACCCGGACAGGGGGCTTGGATTCACCCCTCCACTTT	CASSLTRTGGLDSPLHF
TRBJ1-2	TRBD1	NA	TRBV4-2	TGTGCCAGCAGCCCCAGTCCCGGGACAGGGGGCCGCTATGGCTACACCTTC	CASSPSPGTGGRYGYTF
TRBJ2-7	TRBD1	few	TRBV27	TGTGCCAGCAGAACCGGGACAGGCCCTTACGAGCAGTACTTC	CASRTGTGPYEQYF
TRBJ1-2	NA	NA	TRBV25-1	TGTGCCAGCAGCCCGAGGGGCGGCTATGGCTACACCTTC	CASSPRGGYGYTF
TRBJ2-7	NA	NA	TRBV12-3/TRBV12-4	TGTGCCAGCAGTTTAGACAGATACGAGCAGTACTTC	CASSLDRYEQYF
TRBJ2-1	TRBD1	NA	TRBV30	TGTGCCTGGAGTGGGGGACAGGGTTCCTACAATGAGCAGTTCTTC	CAWSGGQGSYNEQFF
TRBJ2-1	NA	NA	TRBV7-2	TGTGCCAGCAGCCTAGAGGGGGTAGTGTACAATGAGCAGTTCTTC	CASSLEGVVYNEQFF
TRBJ1-1	NA	NA	TRBV4-1	TGCGCCAGCAGCCAACGGTGGACGTCTATGAACACTGAAGCTTTCTTT	CASSQRWTSMNTEAFF
TRBJ2-5	NA	NA	TRBV27	TGTGCCAGCAGTTTACGGGGCGACTCGTACCAAGAGACCCAGTACTTC	CASSLRGDSYQETQYF
TRBJ1-6	NA	NA	TRBV27	TGTGCCAGCAGTAGGACAGCAGGGCTTACCTCACCCCTCCACTTT	CASSRTAGLTSPLHF
TRBJ1-2	TRBD1	NA	TRBV19	TGTGCCAGTAGTAAACTGGACAGGGGAAACTATGGCTACACCTTC	CASSKLDRGNYGYTF
TRBJ2-1	NA	NA	TRBV9	TGTGCCAGCAGCGTAGTGGCGGGGGCCCACAATGAGCAGTTCTTC	CASSVVAGAHNEQFF
TRBJ2-1	NA	NA	TRBV21-1	TGTGCCAGCAGCATCTCCGGGACAGAGCAGTTCTTC	CASSISGTEQFF
TRBJ1-2	NA	NA	TRBV28	TGTGCCATCCGGAGCCCCTATGGCTACACCTTC	CAIRSPYGYTF
TRBJ2-3	TRBD2	NA	TRBV7-3	TGTGCCAGCTCAACGACCGGGACTAGTAACGGCGATACGCAGTATTTT	CASSTTGTSNGDTQYF
TRBJ1-6	NA	NA	TRBV6-5	TGTGCCAGCAGACGGGACGATTCACCCCTCCACTTT	CASRRDDSPLHF
TRBJ2-5	NA	NA	TRBV9	TGTGCCAGCAGCGCCAGACAGGTCCCGATGGAGACCCAGTACTTC	CASSARQVPMETQYF
TRBJ2-1	TRBD1	NA	TRBV11-2	TGTGCCAGCAGCTTCCCGGGACAGGGGGCTTCCTACAATGAGCAGTTCTTC	CASSFPGQGASYNEQFF
TRBJ2-3	NA	NA	TRBV2	TGTGCCAGCAGTGTAAGGGGGGGAGGCACAGATACGCAGTATTTT	CASSVRGGGTDTQYF
TRBJ1-5	TRBD1	NA	TRBV19	TGTGCCAGTAGGGGGACAGGGTCTGTATTGACTTATAGCAATCAGCCCCAGCATTTT	CASRGTGSVLTYSNQPQHF
TRBJ1-1	NA	NA	TRBV6-5	TGTGCCAGCAGTTACTCCCGGGAGAACACTGAAGCTTTCTTT	CASSYSRENTEAFF
TRBJ2-3	NA	NA	TRBV7-9	TGTGCCAGCAGCTTTGGGACGGGTAGCACAGATACGCAGTATTTT	CASSFGTGSTDTQYF
TRBJ2-7	NA	few	TRBV10-2	TGCGCCAGCAGTGATGGGGGACTCTCCTACGAGCAGTACTTC	CASSDGGLSYEQYF